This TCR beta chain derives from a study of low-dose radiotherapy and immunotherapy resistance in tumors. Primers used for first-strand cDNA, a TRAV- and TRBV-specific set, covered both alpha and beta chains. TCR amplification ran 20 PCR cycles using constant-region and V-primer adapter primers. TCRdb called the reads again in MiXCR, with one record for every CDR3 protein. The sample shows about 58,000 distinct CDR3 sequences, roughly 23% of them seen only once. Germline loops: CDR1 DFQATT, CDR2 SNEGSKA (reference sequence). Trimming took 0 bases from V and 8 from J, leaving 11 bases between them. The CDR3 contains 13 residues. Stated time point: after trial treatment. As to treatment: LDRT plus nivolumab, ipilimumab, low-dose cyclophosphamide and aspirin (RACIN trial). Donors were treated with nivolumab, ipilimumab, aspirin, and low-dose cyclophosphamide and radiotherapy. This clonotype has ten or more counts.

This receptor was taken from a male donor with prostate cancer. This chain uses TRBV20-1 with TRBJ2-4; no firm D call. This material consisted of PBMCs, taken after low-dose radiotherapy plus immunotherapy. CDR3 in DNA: TGCAGTGCTAGAGATAGGGCTGGGGACATTCAGTACTTC. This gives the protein CSARDRAGDIQYF.